Listed here is a single TCR beta chain. Germline V gene data show CDR1 as WSHSY and CDR2 as SAAADI. The CDR3 runs 12 residues. V gave up 0 bases and J gave up 8 bases, with 4 bases separating them. Profiled with immunoSEQ multiplex PCR; TCRdb holds only in-frame clones, not every one. Here the sample spans roughly 67,000 clones, around 83% being singletons. This sample is drawn from a study of neoadjuvant anti-PD-1 for oral cavity cancer. Study as a whole: Patients without progression received a fourth nivolumab dose around day 43, then surgical resection on days 50-56.

The rearrangement uses TRBV10-2 and TRBJ1-4, with unresolved D. The clonotype comes from a person aged 35-80 years with oral cavity squamous cell carcinoma. Sequenced material: PBMCs, taken before nivolumab (anti-PD-1) treatment. The CDR3 nucleotides read TGCGCCAGCAGTGAGTCAGGGGAAAAACTGTTTTTT. This gives the protein CASSESGEKLFF.